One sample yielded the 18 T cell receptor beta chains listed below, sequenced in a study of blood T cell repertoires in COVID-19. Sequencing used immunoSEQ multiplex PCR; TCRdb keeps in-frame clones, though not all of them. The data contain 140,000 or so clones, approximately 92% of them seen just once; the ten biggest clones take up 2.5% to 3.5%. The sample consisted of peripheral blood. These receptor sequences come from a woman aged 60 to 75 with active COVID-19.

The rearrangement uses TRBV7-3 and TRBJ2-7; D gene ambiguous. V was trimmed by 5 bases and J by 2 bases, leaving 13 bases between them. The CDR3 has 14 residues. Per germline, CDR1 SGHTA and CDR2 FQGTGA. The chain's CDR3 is CASSPGDRAYEQYF. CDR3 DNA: TGTGCCAGCAGCCCCGGTGATCGAGCCTACGAGCAGTACTTC.

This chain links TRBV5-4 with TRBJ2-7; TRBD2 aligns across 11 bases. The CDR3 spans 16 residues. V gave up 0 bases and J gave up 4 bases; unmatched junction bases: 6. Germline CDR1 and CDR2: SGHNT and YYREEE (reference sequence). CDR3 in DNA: TGTGCCAGCAGCTTGGCTACTAGCGGGAGTGGTTACGAGCAGTACTTC. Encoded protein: CASSLATSGSGYEQYF.

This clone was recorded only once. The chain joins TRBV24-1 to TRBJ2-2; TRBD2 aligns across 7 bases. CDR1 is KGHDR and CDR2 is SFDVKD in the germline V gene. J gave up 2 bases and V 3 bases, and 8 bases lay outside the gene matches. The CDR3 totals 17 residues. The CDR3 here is CATSDMLMGLNTGELFF. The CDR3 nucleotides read TGTGCCACCAGTGATATGTTAATGGGACTAAACACCGGGGAGCTGTTTTTT.

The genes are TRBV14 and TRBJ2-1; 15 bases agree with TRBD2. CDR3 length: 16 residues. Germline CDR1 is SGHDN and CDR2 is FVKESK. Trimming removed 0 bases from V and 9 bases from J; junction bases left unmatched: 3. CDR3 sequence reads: CASSQDWTSGRVEQFF. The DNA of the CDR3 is TGTGCCAGCAGCCAAGACTGGACTAGCGGGAGGGTTGAGCAGTTCTTC. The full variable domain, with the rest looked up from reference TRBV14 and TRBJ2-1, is EAGVTQFPSHSVIEKGQTVTLRCDPISGHDNLYWYRRVMGKEIKFLLHFVKESKQDESGMPNNRFLAERTGGTYSTLKVQPAELEDSGVYFCASSQDWTSGRVEQFFGPGTRLTVL.

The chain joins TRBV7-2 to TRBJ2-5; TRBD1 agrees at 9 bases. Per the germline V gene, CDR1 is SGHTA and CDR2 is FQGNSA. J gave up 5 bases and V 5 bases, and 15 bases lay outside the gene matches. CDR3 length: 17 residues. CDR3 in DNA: TGTGCCAGCAGCACCTCACCTCGGGGACAGGGACTGGAGACCCAGTACTTC. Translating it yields CASSTSPRGQGLETQYF.

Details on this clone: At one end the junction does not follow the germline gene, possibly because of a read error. The CDR3 coding sequence is TGTGCCAGCTCACCGGGACTAGCGGGAGGGCCGGACTTC. Translated: CASSPGLAGGPDF. This chain uses TRBV18 with TRBJ2-7, with TRBD2 matching over 16 bases. The CDR3 totals 13 residues. Germline assignment: CDR1 KGHSH and CDR2 LQKENI.

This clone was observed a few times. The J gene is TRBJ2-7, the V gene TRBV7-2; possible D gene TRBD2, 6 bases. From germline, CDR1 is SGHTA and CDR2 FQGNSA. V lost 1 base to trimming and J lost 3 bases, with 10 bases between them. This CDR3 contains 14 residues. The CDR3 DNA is TGTGCCAGCAGCTTAGGCGGGGTAGGCTACGAGCAGTACTTC. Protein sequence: CASSLGGVGYEQYF. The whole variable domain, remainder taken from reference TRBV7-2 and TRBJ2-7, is GAGVSQSPSNKVTEKGKDVELRCDPISGHTALYWYRQSLGQGLEFLIYFQGNSAPDKSGLPSDRFSAERTGGSVSTLTIQRTQQEDSAVYLCASSLGGVGYEQYFGPGTRLTVT.

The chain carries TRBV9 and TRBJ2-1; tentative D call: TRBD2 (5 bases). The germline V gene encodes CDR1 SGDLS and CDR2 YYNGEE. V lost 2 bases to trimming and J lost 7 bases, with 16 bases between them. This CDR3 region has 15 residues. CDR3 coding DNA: TGTGCCAGCAGCGTCTCGGGAATTGGAGCTAATGAGCAGTTCTTC. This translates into CASSVSGIGANEQFF.

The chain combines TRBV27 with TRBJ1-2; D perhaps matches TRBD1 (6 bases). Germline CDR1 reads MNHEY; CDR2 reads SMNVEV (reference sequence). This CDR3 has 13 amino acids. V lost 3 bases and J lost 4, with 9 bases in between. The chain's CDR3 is CASSFRGAYGYTF. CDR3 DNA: TGTGCCAGCAGTTTTCGGGGGGCCTATGGCTACACCTTC.

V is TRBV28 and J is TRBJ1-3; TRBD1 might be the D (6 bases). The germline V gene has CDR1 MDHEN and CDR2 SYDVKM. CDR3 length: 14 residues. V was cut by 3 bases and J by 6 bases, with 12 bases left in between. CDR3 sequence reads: CASSFGNRENTIYF. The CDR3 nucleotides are TGTGCCAGCAGTTTTGGGAACAGGGAAAACACCATATATTTT.

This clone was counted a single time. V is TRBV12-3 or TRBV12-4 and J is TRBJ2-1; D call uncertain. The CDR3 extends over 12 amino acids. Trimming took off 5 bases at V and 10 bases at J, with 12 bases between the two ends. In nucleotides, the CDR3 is TGTGCCAGCAGTCCGTTTGGCAGGGAGCAGTTCTTC. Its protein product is CASSPFGREQFF.

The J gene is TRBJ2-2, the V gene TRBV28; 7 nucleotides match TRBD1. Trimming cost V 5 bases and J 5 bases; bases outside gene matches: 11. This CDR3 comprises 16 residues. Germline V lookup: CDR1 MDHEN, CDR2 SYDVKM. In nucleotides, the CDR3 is TGTGCCAGCAGTCGGAACAGGGGACCCAAGACCGGGGAGCTGTTTTTT. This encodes CASSRNRGPKTGELFF.

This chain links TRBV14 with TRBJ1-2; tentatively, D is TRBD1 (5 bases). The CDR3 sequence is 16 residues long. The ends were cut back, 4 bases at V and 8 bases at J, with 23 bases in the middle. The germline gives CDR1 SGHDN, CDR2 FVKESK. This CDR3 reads CASSPGREVFVRGYTF. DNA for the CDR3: TGTGCCAGCAGCCCGGGCAGGGAGGTTTTCGTGCGAGGCTACACCTTC.

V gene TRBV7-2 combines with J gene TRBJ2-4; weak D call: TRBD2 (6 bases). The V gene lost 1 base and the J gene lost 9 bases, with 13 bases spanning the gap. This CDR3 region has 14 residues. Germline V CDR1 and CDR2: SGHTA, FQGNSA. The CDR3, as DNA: TGTGCCAGCAGCTTAGGAGAGGCAGCGGGCATTCAGTACTTC. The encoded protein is CASSLGEAAGIQYF.

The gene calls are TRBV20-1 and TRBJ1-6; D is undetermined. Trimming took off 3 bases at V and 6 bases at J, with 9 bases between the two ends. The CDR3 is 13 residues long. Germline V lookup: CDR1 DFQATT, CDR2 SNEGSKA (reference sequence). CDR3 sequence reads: CSASRRRNSPLHF. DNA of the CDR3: TGCAGTGCTAGTCGGAGGCGTAATTCACCCCTCCACTTT.

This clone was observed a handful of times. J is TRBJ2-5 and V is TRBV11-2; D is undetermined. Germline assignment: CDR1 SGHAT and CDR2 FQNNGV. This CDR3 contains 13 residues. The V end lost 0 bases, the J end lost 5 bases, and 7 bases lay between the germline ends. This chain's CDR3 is CASSLDPGETQYF. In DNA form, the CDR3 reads TGTGCCAGCAGCTTAGATCCCGGGGAGACCCAGTACTTC.

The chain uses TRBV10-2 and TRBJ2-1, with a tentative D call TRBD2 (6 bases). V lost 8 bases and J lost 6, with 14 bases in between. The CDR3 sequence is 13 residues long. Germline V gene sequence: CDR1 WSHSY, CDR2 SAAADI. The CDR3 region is CASLRLGVNEQFF. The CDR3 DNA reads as TGCGCCAGCCTGCGACTAGGGGTCAATGAGCAGTTCTTC.

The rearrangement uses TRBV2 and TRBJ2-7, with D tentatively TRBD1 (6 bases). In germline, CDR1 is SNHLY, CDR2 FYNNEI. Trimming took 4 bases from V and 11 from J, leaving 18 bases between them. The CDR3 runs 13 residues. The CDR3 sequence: CASSVVRGGDKYF. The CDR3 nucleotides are TGTGCCAGCAGTGTGGTCAGGGGTGGGGACAAGTACTTC.